Sequencing of this T cell receptor beta chain was carried out in a study of graft-versus-host responses after intestinal transplantation. The study's findings and limits: Among recipient marrow samples, GvH clones were found; some appeared first in ileum or blood. Early after transplant, HvG clones declined as circulating GvH clones peaked.

A remark on this clone: The target antigen is unknown.

Repertoires were generated with immunoSEQ multiplex PCR, while TCRdb's copy carries only in-frame clones and drops some. The data contain 90,000 to 95,000 clones, about 93% of them singletons. The TCR sequence derives from a human donor who received an intestinal transplant. Sample: unstimulated CD8+ T cells sorted from spleen or lymph node cells, taken before intestinal transplant.

The CDR3 DNA reads as TGCGCCAGCAGCCAGAAACAGCAAGAGACCCAGTACTTC. It encodes CASSQKQQETQYF. The V gene is TRBV4-1, the J gene TRBJ2-5; D ambiguous. The CDR3 extends over 13 amino acids. Deletions cut 3 bases from V and 2 bases from J, with 7 bases between. Germline loops: CDR1 MGHRA, CDR2 YSYEKL.